Listed here are 9 T cell receptor beta chains from one sample, sequenced in a study of blood T cell repertoires in COVID-19. Profiled with immunoSEQ multiplex PCR; TCRdb holds only in-frame clones, not every one. Here the sample spans 45,000 to 60,000 clones, more than 75% being singletons. The material sequenced was peripheral blood. The receptor set was obtained from a human donor with active COVID-19. The donor label of this sample is uncertain.

This chain connects TRBV5-1 to TRBJ1-3; 7 positions agree with TRBD1. Looked up from germline, CDR1 is SGHRS and CDR2 is YFSETQ. Trimming took 0 bases from V and 1 from J; bases not matched to a gene: 4. The CDR3 spans 16 residues. The CDR3 region is CASSLGDRTSGNTIYF. CDR3 sequence (DNA): TGCGCCAGCAGCTTGGGGGACAGAACTTCTGGAAACACCATATATTTT.

Turning to this clone: Other DNA sequences from this sample encode an identical CDR3 as well. The rearrangement links TRBV2 to TRBJ2-7, with D unresolved. The CDR3 is made up of 12 amino acids. Germline CDR1 SNHLY, CDR2 FYNNEI. Trimming pared 6 bases from V and 0 bases from J, leaving 6 bases between. The DNA of the CDR3 is TGTGCCAGCAGCAGAAGCTCCTACGAGCAGTACTTC. Translating it yields CASSRSSYEQYF.

The chain uses TRBV7-9 and TRBJ1-2; D gene uncertain. The germline gives CDR1 SEHNR, CDR2 FQNEAQ (reference sequence). The germline V and J ends were trimmed by 5 bases and 5 bases, with 9 bases remaining between them. The CDR3 consists of 12 residues. CDR3 sequence (DNA): TGTGCCAGCAGCGCAGCGGGATATGGCTACACCTTC. This encodes CASSAAGYGYTF.

This sequence joins TRBV30 and TRBJ1-2; possibly TRBD1 for D (6 bases). CDR1 GTSNPN and CDR2 SVGIG come from the germline V gene (reference sequence). This CDR3 contains 13 residues. V lost 3 bases, J lost 6 bases, and 14 bases lay in between. CDR3 sequence reads: CAWSTRGGNGYTF. Here the CDR3 DNA reads TGTGCCTGGAGCACGAGGGGGGGGAATGGCTACACCTTC.

The chain is built from TRBV28 and TRBJ1-2; D might be TRBD1 (5 bases). Germline values: CDR1 MDHEN, CDR2 SYDVKM. This CDR3 has 12 amino acids. Deletions cut 3 bases from V and 3 bases from J, with 5 bases between. The CDR3 spells CASSFRDYGYTF. The CDR3, as DNA: TGTGCCAGCAGTTTCAGGGACTATGGCTACACCTTC.

This chain joins TRBV29-1 and TRBJ2-5; 7 nucleotides line up with TRBD1. Germline V gene lookup returns CDR1 SQVTM and CDR2 ANQGSEA. The CDR3 has 14 amino acids. Losses at the gene ends were 8 bases for V and 1 base for J; bases not matched to a gene: 10. This CDR3 reads CSTTPWDSQETQYF. The CDR3 region has the DNA TGCAGCACGACCCCCTGGGACAGCCAAGAGACCCAGTACTTC.

This chain joins TRBV6-4 and TRBJ2-3; D is perhaps TRBD2 (5 bases). This CDR3 is 14 amino acids long. Germline CDR1 reads MRHNA; CDR2 reads SNTAGT. V shed 2 bases and J shed 3 bases, with 9 bases lying between them. The CDR3 loop reads CASSDRTGTDTQYF. The CDR3 nucleotides read TGTGCCAGCAGTGACCGGACGGGAACAGATACGCAGTATTTT.

This chain uses TRBV7-9 with TRBJ2-3; 11 nucleotides line up with TRBD2. The CDR3 consists of 15 residues. V gave up 5 bases and J gave up 1 base; unmatched junction bases: 2. Germline V CDR1 and CDR2: SEHNR, FQNEAQ (reference sequence). The CDR3 protein is CASSILAGGTDTQYF. CDR3 DNA sequence: TGTGCCAGCAGCATACTAGCGGGGGGCACAGATACGCAGTATTTT.

This chain uses TRBV6-2 or TRBV6-3 with TRBJ1-5; 8 bases fit TRBD1. This CDR3 comprises 17 residues. CDR1 is MNHEY and CDR2 is SVGEGT in the germline V gene. With V trimmed by 2 bases and J by 3 bases, 9 bases remained unmatched. The CDR3: CASSYPPGTGLNQPQHF. In DNA, the CDR3 is TGTGCCAGCAGTTACCCGCCTGGGACAGGCCTCAATCAGCCCCAGCATTTT.